Within the sample, the clone carrying this T cell receptor (beta chain) is medium-sized (0.01 to 0.1%). Its antigen remains unknown. This record comes from a study of esophageal squamous cell carcinoma under preoperative chemotherapy. Study context: Both tumor-infiltrating lymphocytes and peripheral blood T cells were profiled. Broader study findings: Chemotherapy was followed by significantly higher TCR diversity in peripheral T cells only, not tumor-infiltrating lymphocytes. After paclitaxel-nedaplatin, abundant clones were more likely to contract than amplify. Post-treatment tumor-infiltrating lymphocytes appeared partly derived from peripheral T cells migrating into the tumor.

MiXCR was run by TCRdb on the PCR reads, yielding one entry per CDR3 protein. The top ten clones hold approximately 25% of a sample with some 32,000 distinct CDR3 sequences, approximately 51% of them seen once. Time point of the sample: after preoperative PTX-NDP chemotherapy. The CDR3 runs 14 residues. The germline V and J ends were trimmed by 1 base and 6 bases, with 11 bases remaining between them. Germline V gene sequence: CDR1 SGHTA, CDR2 FQGNSA. Sample collection was performed from a patient given preoperative chemotherapy. The rearrangement joins TRBV7-2 to TRBJ2-3, with D hard to call. This sequence originates from a human donor with esophageal squamous cell carcinoma. The donor label of this sample is uncertain. This CDR3 is CASSLVAVGDTQYF. CDR3 nucleotides: TGTGCCAGCAGCTTAGTGGCTGTAGGGGATACGCAGTATTTT.